This TCR beta chain was sequenced for a study of blood T cell repertoires in COVID-19. Profiled with immunoSEQ multiplex PCR; TCRdb holds only in-frame clones, not every one. The table lists about 220,000 clones, 82% of them singletons. The sequenced sample consisted of PBMCs or T cells enriched from blood (not recorded which). This clonotype was obtained from a woman aged 55-69 years who had recovered from COVID-19.

The CDR3 coding sequence is TGTGCCAGCAGCTCCATGGCTAGCTCCTACAATGAGCAGTTCTTC. Translation gives CASSSMASSYNEQFF. The chain joins TRBV7-3 to TRBJ2-1; D remains ambiguous. V shed 4 bases and J shed 0 bases, with 10 bases lying between them. CDR3 length: 15 amino acids. Germline values: CDR1 SGHTA, CDR2 FQGTGA.